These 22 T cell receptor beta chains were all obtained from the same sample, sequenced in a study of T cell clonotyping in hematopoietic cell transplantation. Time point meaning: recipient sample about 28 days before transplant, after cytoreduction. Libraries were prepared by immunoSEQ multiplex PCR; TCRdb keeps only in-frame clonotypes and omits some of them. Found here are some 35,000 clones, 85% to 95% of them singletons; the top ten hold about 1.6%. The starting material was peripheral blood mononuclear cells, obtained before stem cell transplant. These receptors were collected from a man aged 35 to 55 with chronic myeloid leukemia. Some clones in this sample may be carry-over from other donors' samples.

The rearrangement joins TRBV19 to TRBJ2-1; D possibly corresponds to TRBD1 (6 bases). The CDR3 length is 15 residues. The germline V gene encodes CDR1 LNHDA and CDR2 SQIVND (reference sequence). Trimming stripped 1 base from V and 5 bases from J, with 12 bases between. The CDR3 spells CASSIVGDTDNEQFF. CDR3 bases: TGTGCCAGTAGTATAGTTGGGGACACCGACAATGAGCAGTTCTTC.

The CDR3 is CASSLISGGPYSSYNEQFF. For the CDR3, the DNA is TGCGCCAGCAGCTTAATAAGCGGGGGGCCCTATAGCTCCTACAATGAGCAGTTCTTC. This rearrangement joins TRBV5-1 to TRBJ2-1; 9 bases map to TRBD2. The CDR3 has 19 amino acids. Looked up from germline, CDR1 is SGHRS and CDR2 is YFSETQ. Trimming took 2 bases from V and 0 from J; bases not matched to a gene: 12.

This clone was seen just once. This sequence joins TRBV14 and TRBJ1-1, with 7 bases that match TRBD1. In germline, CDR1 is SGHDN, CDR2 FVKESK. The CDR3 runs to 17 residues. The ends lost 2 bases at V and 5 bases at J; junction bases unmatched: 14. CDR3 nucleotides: TGTGCCAGCAGCCAACCAGGCAGGGGGGGAGTTTTGACTGAAGCTTTCTTT. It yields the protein CASSQPGRGGVLTEAFF.

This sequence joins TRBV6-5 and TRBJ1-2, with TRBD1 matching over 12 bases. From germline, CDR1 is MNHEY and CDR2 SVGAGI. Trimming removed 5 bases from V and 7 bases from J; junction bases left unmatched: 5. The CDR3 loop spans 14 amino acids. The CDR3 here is CASSKGQGAGGYTF. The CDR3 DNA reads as TGTGCCAGCAGTAAGGGACAGGGGGCTGGTGGCTACACCTTC.

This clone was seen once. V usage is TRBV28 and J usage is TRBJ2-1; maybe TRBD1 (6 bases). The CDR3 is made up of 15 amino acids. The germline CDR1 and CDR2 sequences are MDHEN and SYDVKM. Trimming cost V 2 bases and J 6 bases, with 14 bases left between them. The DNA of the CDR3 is TGTGCCAGCAGTTTAGGACAGATCGGCCGCAATGAGCAGTTCTTC. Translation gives CASSLGQIGRNEQFF.

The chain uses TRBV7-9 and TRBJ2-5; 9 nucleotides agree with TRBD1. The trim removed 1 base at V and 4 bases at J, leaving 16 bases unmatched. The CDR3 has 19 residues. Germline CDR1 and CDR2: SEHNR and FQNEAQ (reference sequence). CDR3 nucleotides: TGTGCCAGCAGCTTAGGATTGGGACAGGGAGGATTACTCGGAGAGACCCAGTACTTC. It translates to CASSLGLGQGGLLGETQYF. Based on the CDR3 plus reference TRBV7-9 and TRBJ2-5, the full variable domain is DTGVSQNPRHKITKRGQNVTFRCDPISEHNRLYWYRQTLGQGPEFLTYFQNEAQLEKSRLLSDRFSAERPKGSFSTLEIQRTEQGDSAMYLCASSLGLGQGGLLGETQYFGPGTRLLVL.

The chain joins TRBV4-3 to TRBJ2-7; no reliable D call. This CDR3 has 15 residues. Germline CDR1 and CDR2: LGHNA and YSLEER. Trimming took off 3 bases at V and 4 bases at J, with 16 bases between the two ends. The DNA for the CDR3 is TGCGCCAGCAGCCAGCAAAGCAGTATGGAGTACGAGCAGTACTTC. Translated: CASSQQSSMEYEQYF.

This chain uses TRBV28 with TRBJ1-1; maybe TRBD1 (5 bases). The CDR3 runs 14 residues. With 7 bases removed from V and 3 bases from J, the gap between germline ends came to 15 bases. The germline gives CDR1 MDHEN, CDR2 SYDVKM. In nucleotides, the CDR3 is TGTGCCAGCACCCCGGGGGTGGGTCACACTGAAGCTTTCTTT. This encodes CASTPGVGHTEAFF.

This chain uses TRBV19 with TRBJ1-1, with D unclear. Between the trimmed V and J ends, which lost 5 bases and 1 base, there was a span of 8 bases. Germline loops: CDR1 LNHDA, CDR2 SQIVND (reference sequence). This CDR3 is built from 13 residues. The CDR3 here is CASSPLRNTEAFF. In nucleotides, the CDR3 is TGTGCCAGTAGTCCCTTGAGGAACACTGAAGCTTTCTTT.

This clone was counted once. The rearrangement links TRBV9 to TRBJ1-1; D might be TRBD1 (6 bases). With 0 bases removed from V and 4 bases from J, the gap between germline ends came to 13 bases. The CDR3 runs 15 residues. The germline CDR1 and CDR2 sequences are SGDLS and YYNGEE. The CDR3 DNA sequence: TGTGCCAGCAGCGTAGGGGGACACCCCGGCACTGAAGCTTTCTTT. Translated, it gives CASSVGGHPGTEAFF.

The CDR3 sequence is CSGRAGGPREQFF. As DNA, the CDR3 is TGCAGCGGCAGAGCGGGGGGGCCGCGGGAGCAGTTCTTC. The chain uses TRBV29-1 and TRBJ2-1, with TRBD2 matching 10 bases. This CDR3 is built from 13 residues. J was trimmed by 10 bases and V by 7 bases; bases with no gene match: 10. Per the germline V gene, CDR1 is SQVTM and CDR2 is ANQGSEA.

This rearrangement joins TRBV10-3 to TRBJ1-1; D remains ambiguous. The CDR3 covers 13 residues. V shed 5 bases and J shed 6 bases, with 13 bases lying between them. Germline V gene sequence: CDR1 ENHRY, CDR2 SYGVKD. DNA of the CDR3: TGTGCCATCAGTTCGGGCCTAGCCGCTGAAGCTTTCTTT. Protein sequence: CAISSGLAAEAFF.

In nucleotides, the CDR3 is TGTGCCAGCAGCCCAGTGGAGGGGGCTGAAGCTTTCTTT. As protein: CASSPVEGAEAFF. The chain employs TRBV27 and TRBJ1-1; tentative D call: TRBD1 (6 bases). The CDR3 runs to 13 residues. Germline lookup yields CDR1 MNHEY and CDR2 SMNVEV (reference sequence). Trimming took 6 bases from V and 6 from J, leaving 14 bases between them.

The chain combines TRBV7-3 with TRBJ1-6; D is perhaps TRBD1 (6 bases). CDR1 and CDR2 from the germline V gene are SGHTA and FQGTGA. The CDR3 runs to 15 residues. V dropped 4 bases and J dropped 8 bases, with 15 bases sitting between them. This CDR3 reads CASSSTDSGHSPLHF. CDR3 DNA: TGTGCCAGCAGCTCCACGGACAGTGGCCATTCACCCCTCCACTTT.

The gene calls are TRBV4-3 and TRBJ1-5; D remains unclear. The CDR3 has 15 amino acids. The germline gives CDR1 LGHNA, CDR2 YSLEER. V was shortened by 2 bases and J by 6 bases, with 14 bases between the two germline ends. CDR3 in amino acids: CASSQSISLRQPQHF. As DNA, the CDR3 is TGCGCCAGCAGCCAATCGATCAGCCTACGTCAGCCCCAGCATTTT.

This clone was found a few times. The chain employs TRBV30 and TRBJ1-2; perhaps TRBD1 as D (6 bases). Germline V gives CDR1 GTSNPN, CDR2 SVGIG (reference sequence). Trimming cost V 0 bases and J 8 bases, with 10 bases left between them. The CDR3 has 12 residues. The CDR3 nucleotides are TGTGCCTGGAGTGTTGGGACAAGGGGCTACACCTTC. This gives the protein CAWSVGTRGYTF.

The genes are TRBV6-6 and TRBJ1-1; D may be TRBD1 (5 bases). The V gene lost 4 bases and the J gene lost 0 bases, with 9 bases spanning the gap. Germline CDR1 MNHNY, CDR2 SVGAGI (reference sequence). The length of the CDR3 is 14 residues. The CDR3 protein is CASSWGRLNTEAFF. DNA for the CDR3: TGTGCCAGCAGTTGGGGACGGCTGAACACTGAAGCTTTCTTT.

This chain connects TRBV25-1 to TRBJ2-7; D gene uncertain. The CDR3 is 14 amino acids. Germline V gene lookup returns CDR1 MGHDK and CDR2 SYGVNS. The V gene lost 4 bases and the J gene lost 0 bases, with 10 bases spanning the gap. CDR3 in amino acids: CASSAHSISYEQYF. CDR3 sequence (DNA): TGTGCCAGCAGTGCCCACTCTATCTCCTACGAGCAGTACTTC.

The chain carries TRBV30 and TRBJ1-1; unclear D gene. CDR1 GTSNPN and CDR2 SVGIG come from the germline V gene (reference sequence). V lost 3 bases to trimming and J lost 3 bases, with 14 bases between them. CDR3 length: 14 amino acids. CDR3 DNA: TGTGCCTGGAGCCTTCGGGGAAGGGACACTGAAGCTTTCTTT. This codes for CAWSLRGRDTEAFF.

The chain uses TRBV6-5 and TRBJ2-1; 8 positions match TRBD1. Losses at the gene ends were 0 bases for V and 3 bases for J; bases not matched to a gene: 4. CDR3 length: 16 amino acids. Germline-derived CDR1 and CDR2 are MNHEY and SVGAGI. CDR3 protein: CASSYSAGTGYNEQFF. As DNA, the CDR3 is TGTGCCAGCAGTTACTCTGCCGGGACAGGCTACAATGAGCAGTTCTTC.

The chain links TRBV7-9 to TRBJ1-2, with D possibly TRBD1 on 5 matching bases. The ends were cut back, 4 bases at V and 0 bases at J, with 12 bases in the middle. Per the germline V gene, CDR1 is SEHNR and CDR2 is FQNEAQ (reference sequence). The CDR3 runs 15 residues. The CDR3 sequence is CASSSGTTTNYGYTF. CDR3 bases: TGTGCCAGCAGCTCTGGGACGACTACTAACTATGGCTACACCTTC.

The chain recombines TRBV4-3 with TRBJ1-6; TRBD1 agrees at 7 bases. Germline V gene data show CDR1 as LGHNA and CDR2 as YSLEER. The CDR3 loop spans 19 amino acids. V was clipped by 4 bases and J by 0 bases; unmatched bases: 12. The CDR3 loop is CASSRRQGGFSSYNSPLHF. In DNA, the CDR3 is TGCGCCAGCAGCCGCAGACAGGGAGGCTTTAGCTCCTATAATTCACCCCTCCACTTT.